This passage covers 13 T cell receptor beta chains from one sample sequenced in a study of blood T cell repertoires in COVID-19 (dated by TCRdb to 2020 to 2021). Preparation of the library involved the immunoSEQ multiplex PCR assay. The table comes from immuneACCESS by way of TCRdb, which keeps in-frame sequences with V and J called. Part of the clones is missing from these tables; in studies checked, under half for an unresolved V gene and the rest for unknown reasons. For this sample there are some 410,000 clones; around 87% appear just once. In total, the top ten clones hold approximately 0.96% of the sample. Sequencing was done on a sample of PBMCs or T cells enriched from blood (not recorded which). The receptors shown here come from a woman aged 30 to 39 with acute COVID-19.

The CDR3, as DNA: TGCGCCAGCAGCAGCGGGGGCCGCACAGATACGCAGTATTTT. Translating it yields CASSSGGRTDTQYF. J is TRBJ2-3 and V is TRBV4-1; 8 bases match TRBD2. The V gene's germline CDR1 is MGHRA and CDR2 YSYEKL. V dropped 5 bases and J dropped 1; count of bases not matched to a gene: 2. CDR3 length equals 14 residues.

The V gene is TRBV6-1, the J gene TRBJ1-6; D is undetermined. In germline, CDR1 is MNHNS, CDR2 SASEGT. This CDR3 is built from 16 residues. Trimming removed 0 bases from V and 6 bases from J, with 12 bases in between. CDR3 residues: CASSEARWRPNSPLHF. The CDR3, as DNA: TGTGCCAGCAGTGAAGCGAGATGGAGGCCTAATTCACCCCTCCACTTT.

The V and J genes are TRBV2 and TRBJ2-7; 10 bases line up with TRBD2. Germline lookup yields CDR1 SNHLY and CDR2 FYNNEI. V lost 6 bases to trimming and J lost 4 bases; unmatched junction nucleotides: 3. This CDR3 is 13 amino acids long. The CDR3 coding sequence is TGTGCCAGCAGACCACTAGCGGGGTACGAGCAGTACTTC. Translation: CASRPLAGYEQYF.

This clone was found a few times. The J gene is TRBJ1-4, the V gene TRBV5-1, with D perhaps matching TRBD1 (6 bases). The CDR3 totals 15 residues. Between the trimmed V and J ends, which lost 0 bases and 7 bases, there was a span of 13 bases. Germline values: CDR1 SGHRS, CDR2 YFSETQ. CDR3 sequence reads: CASSLEAGVGEKLFF. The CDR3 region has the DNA TGCGCCAGCAGCTTGGAGGCAGGGGTTGGTGAAAAACTGTTTTTT.

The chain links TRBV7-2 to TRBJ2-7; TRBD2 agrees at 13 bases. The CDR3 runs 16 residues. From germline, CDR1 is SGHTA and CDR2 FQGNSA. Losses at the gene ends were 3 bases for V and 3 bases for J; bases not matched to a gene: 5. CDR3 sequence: CASSLSTSGGGYEQYF. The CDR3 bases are TGTGCCAGCAGCTTGTCAACTAGCGGGGGGGGCTACGAGCAGTACTTC.

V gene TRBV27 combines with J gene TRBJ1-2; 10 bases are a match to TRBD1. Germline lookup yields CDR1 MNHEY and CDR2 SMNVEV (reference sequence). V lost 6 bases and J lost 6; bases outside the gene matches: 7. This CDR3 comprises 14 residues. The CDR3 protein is CASRRTGTGDGYTF. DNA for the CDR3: TGTGCCAGCAGACGTACAGGGACAGGGGATGGCTACACCTTC.

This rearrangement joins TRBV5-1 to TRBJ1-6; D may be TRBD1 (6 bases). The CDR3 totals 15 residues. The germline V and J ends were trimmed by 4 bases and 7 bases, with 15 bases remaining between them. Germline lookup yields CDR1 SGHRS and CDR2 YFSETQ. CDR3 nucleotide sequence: TGCGCCAGCAGCCCCATGGGGGGGCCGAATTCACCCCTCCACTTT. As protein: CASSPMGGPNSPLHF.

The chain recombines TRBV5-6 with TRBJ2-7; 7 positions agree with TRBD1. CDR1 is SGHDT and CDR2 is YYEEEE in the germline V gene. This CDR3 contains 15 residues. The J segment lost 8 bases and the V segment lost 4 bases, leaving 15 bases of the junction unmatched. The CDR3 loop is CASSLGTVLTPKQYF. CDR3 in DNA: TGTGCCAGCAGCCTAGGGACAGTTCTTACGCCCAAGCAGTACTTC. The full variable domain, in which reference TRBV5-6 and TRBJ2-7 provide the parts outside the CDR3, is DAGVTQSPTHLIKTRGQQVTLRCSPKSGHDTVSWYQQALGQGPQFIFQYYEEEERQRGNFPDRFSGHQFPNYSSELNVNALLLGDSALYLCASSLGTVLTPKQYFGPGTRLTVT.

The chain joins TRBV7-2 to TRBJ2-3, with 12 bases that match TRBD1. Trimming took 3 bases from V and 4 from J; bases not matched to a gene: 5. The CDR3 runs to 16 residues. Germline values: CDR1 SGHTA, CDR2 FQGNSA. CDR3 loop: CASSFLGQGASDTQYF. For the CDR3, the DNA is TGTGCCAGCAGCTTCCTGGGACAGGGGGCGTCAGATACGCAGTATTTT.

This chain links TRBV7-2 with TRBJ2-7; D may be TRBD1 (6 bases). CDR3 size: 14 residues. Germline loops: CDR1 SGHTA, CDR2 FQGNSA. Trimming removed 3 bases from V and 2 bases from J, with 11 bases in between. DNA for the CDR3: TGTGCCAGCAGCTTCTCCAGGGGAGCCTACGAGCAGTACTTC. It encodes CASSFSRGAYEQYF.

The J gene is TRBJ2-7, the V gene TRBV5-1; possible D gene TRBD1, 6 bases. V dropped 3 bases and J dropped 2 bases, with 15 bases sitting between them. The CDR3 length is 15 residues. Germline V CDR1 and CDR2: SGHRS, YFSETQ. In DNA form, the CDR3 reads TGCGCCAGCAGCTCCACCGGGACACCTCCCTACGAGCAGTACTTC. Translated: CASSSTGTPPYEQYF. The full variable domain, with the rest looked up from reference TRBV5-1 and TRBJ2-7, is KAGVTQTPRYLIKTRGQQVTLSCSPISGHRSVSWYQQTPGQGLQFLFEYFSETQRNKGNFPGRFSGRQFSNSRSEMNVSTLELGDSALYLCASSSTGTPPYEQYFGPGTRLTVT.

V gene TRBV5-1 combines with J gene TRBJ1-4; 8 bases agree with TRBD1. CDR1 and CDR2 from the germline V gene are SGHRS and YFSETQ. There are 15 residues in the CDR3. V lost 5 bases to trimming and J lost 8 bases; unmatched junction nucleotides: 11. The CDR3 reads CASSTNGQGGEKLFF. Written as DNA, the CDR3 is TGCGCCAGCAGTACGAATGGACAGGGTGGAGAAAAACTGTTTTTT.

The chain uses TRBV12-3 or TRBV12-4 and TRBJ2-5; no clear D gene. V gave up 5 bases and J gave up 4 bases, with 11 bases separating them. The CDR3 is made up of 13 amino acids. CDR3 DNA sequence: TGTGCCAGCAGTCCCCCGGGTCGAGAGACCCAGTACTTC. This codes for CASSPPGRETQYF.